This TCR beta chain was identified in a study of blood T cell repertoires in COVID-19. About the research overall: Some COVID-19 samples were acute and others convalescent; all came from the United States, Italy and Spain. The cDNA or gDNA used as material had been derived from T cells, B-cell-depleted T cells, or PBMCs.

In the original workflow: Reference gene primer amplification in the assay estimated nucleated cell counts. Profiled with immunoSEQ multiplex PCR; TCRdb holds only in-frame clones, not every one. The V and J calls and clone size were taken over from that table, and D and trimming were inferred from the DNA. The table lists 60,000 to 90,000 clones, around 80% of them singletons. Trimming pared 6 bases from V and 4 bases from J, leaving 9 bases between. The CDR3 runs to 12 residues. CDR1 is SEHNR and CDR2 is FQNEAQ in the germline V gene (reference sequence). This chain uses TRBV7-9 with TRBJ1-2, with no clear D. The sequencing input was peripheral blood. The source is a man aged 55 to 70 with active or convalescent COVID-19. Here the CDR3 DNA reads TGTGCCAGCAGTCTAGATCTCTATGGCTACACCTTC. Translating gives CASSLDLYGYTF.